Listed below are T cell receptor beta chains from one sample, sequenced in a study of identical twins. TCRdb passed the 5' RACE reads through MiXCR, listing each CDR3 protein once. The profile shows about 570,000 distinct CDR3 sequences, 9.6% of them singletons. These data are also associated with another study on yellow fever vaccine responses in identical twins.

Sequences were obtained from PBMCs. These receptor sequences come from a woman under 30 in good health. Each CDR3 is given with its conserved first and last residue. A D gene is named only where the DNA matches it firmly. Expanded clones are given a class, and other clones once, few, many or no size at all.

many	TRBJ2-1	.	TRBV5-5	CASSSEGSSYNEQFF	TGTGCCAGCAGCTCGGAGGGAAGCTCCTACAATGAGCAGTTCTTC
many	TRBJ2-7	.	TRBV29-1	CSVEFTSGIYEQYF	TGCAGCGTTGAATTTACTTCGGGGATCTACGAGCAGTACTTC
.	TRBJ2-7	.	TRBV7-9	CASSLGRDEGSYEQYF	TGTGCCAGCAGCTTAGGACGGGACGAGGGATCCTACGAGCAGTACTTC
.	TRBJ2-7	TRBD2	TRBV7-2	CASSGGPLAANYEQYF	TGTGCCAGCAGCGGAGGCCCTCTAGCGGCAAACTACGAGCAGTACTTC
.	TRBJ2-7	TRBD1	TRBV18	CASSPPGQTYERYF	TGTGCCAGCTCACCCCCGGGACAGACCTACGAGCGGTACTTC
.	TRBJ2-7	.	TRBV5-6	CASSLSSHYEQYF	TGTGCCAGCAGCTTGTCGAGTCACTACGAGCAGTACTTC
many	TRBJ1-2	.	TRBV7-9	CASSFGGPYGYTF	TGTGCCAGCAGCTTTGGGGGGCCTTATGGCTACACCTTC
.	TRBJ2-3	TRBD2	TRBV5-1	CASSSLAGIRTDTQYF	TGCGCCAGCAGCTCCTTAGCGGGGATACGCACAGATACGCAGTATTTT
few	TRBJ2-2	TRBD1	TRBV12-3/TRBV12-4	CASSNPGQGVFGELFF	TGTGCCAGCAGTAACCCGGGACAGGGTGTTTTCGGGGAGCTGTTTTTT
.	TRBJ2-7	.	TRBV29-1	CSVEVIAGHSSYEQYF	TGCAGCGTTGAAGTAATTGCGGGGCACAGCTCCTACGAGCAGTACTTC
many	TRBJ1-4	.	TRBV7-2	CASSFQGMANEKLFF	TGTGCCAGCAGCTTTCAGGGGATGGCTAATGAAAAACTGTTTTTT
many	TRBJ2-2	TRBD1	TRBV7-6	CASSLLTGGLGELFF	TGTGCCAGCAGCCTCCTGACAGGGGGCCTCGGGGAGCTGTTTTTT
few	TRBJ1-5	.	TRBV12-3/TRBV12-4	CASSFEKGSQPQHF	TGTGCCAGCAGTTTCGAGAAAGGATCCCAGCCCCAGCATTTT
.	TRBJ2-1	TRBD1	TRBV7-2	CASSARDRGDNEQFF	TGTGCCAGCAGTGCACGGGACAGGGGAGACAATGAGCAGTTCTTC
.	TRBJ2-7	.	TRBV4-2	CASSQEWDSWGRSYEQYF	TGTGCCAGCAGCCAAGAATGGGATAGCTGGGGGCGAAGTTACGAGCAGTACTTC
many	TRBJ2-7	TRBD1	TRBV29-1	CSVDGRGLGLGGYEQYF	TGCAGCGTTGACGGCAGGGGGCTTGGACTCGGAGGCTACGAGCAGTACTTC
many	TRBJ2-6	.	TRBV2	CASSESSGANVLTF	TGTGCCAGCAGTGAAAGCTCTGGGGCCAACGTCCTGACTTTC
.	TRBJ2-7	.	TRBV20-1	CSAYGQRHEQYF	TGCAGTGCCTATGGACAACGCCACGAGCAGTACTTC
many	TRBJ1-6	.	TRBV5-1	CASSERTTAPLHF	TGCGCCAGCAGCGAAAGGACGACAGCACCCCTCCACTTT
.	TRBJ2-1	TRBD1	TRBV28	CASSHAGQGHNEQFF	TGTGCCAGCAGCCATGCGGGACAGGGCCACAATGAGCAGTTCTTC
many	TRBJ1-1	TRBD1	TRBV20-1	CSARTGGDEAFF	TGCAGTGCTAGGACAGGGGGCGATGAAGCTTTCTTT
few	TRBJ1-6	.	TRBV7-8	CASSLGAAPGGSPLHF	TGTGCCAGCAGCTTAGGGGCAGCACCTGGGGGCTCACCCCTCCACTTT
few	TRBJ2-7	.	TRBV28	CASSLEVWAYEQYF	TGTGCCAGCAGTTTAGAAGTGTGGGCCTACGAGCAGTACTTC
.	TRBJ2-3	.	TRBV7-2	CASNFGSLGTDTQYF	TGTGCCAGCAACTTCGGGAGCCTGGGCACAGATACGCAGTATTTT
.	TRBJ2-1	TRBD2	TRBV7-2	CASSLLTSGSLNEQFF	TGTGCCAGCAGCTTATTAACTAGCGGGAGCTTAAATGAGCAGTTCTTC
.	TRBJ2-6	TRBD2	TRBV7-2	CASSLAPPKTSGSPGANVLTF	TGTGCCAGCAGCTTAGCCCCACCCAAGACTAGCGGGAGCCCTGGGGCCAACGTCCTGACTTTC
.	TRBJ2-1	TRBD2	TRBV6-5	CASSYSLEPGLAGGNEQFF	TGTGCCAGCAGTTACTCACTCGAACCGGGACTAGCGGGAGGGAATGAGCAGTTCTTC
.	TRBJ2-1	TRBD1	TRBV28	CASSLSGQGVDRGDEQFF	TGTGCCAGCAGTTTGTCAGGACAGGGGGTAGATAGGGGGGATGAGCAGTTCTTC
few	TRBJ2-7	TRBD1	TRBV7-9	CASSYPGQGNYEQYF	TGTGCCAGCAGCTATCCGGGACAGGGGAACTACGAGCAGTACTTC
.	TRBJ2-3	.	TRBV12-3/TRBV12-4	CASQKPLGSGYYDGDTQYF	TGTGCCAGCCAAAAACCGCTTGGGAGCGGATATTACGATGGGGATACGCAGTATTTT
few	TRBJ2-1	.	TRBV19	CASSMPGRYNEQFF	TGTGCCAGTAGTATGCCCGGACGGTACAATGAGCAGTTCTTC